This TCR beta chain is from a study of T cell repertoires in cytomegalovirus infection. Study-level information: It was the public TCR beta signatures that indicated both CMV infection and matching HLA type.

TCRdb analysed the reads with MiXCR anew, one entry per CDR3 protein. Of about half a million distinct CDR3 sequences listed, roughly 43% are singletons. On this clonotype: Its specificity is unknown.

The CDR3 consists of 15 residues. V was pared by 6 bases and J by 5 bases, with 22 bases between. The V gene's germline CDR1 is DFQATT and CDR2 SNEGSKA (reference sequence). This receptor was identified in a human donor in good health (CMV status not recorded). Some clones in this sample may be carry-over from other donors' samples. The rearrangement links TRBV20-1 to TRBJ1-2; unclear D gene. Sequencing was performed on cultured PBMCs, taken from culture after CMV antigen stimulation. The CDR3, as DNA: TGCAGTGCAAACCCCGCCGGCTTGTTTTGGTATGGCTACACCTTC. Translating it yields CSANPAGLFWYGYTF.